This is a list of T cell receptor beta chains from one sample in a study of T cells in Graves' hyperthyroidism and ophthalmopathy. TCRdb independently ran MiXCR on the multiplex PCR reads; one entry per CDR3 protein. The sample gives some 490,000 distinct CDR3 sequences, under 25% of which show up once; about half is in the top ten. Sequencing was done on a sample of blood. The receptor source for this set is a woman in her 70s with Graves' ophthalmopathy. CDR3s include the opening cysteine and the closing phenylalanine or tryptophan. Each record gives: J gene, D gene, V gene, clone size, CDR3 DNA, CDR3 protein. A D gene is named only where the DNA matches it firmly. A row's size may be missing; if present it is once, few, many or a size class.

J gene: TRBJ1-1
D gene: NA
V gene: TRBV12-3/TRBV12-4
clone size: once
CDR3 DNA: TGTGCCAGCAGTTCCTCTGGGGTGGGTATGAACACTGAAGCTTCCTTT
CDR3 protein: CASSSSGVGMNTEASF

J gene: TRBJ2-5
D gene: TRBD1
V gene: TRBV7-2
clone size: many
CDR3 DNA: TGTGCCAGCAGCTCATGGACAGGGGGAGAGACCCAGTACTTC
CDR3 protein: CASSSWTGGETQYF

J gene: TRBJ2-7
D gene: NA
V gene: TRBV20-1
clone size: NA
CDR3 DNA: TGCAGTGCTAGGTTCGTGGAGGAGCAGTACTTC
CDR3 protein: CSARFVEEQYF

J gene: TRBJ1-2
D gene: NA
V gene: TRBV3-1
clone size: many
CDR3 DNA: TGTGCCAGCAGCCAAGCCAGAAACTATGGCTACACCTTC
CDR3 protein: CASSQARNYGYTF

J gene: TRBJ2-7
D gene: TRBD1
V gene: TRBV19
clone size: NA
CDR3 DNA: TGTGCCAGTAGTGCCAGGGACAGCAGCTCCTACGAGCAGTACTTC
CDR3 protein: CASSARDSSSYEQYF

J gene: TRBJ2-3
D gene: TRBD2
V gene: TRBV5-1
clone size: NA
CDR3 DNA: TGCGCCAGCAGCTTGAACAGCGGGAGCGGTACAGATACGCAGTATTTT
CDR3 protein: CASSLNSGSGTDTQYF

J gene: TRBJ2-5
D gene: TRBD2
V gene: TRBV5-1
clone size: NA
CDR3 DNA: TGCGCCAGCAGCTCTCTTAGGACTAGCCGAACACAAGAGACCCAGTACTTC
CDR3 protein: CASSSLRTSRTQETQYF

J gene: TRBJ1-6
D gene: NA
V gene: TRBV6-1
clone size: NA
CDR3 DNA: TGTGCCAGCAGCTTCAAGCCCGGGGTTAGTTCACCCCTCCACTTT
CDR3 protein: CASSFKPGVSSPLHF

J gene: TRBJ1-1
D gene: NA
V gene: TRBV28
clone size: NA
CDR3 DNA: TGTGCCAGCAGCTCGTCTCTTGGGCGGGAGAACACTGAAGCTTTCTTT
CDR3 protein: CASSSSLGRENTEAFF

J gene: TRBJ2-7
D gene: TRBD2
V gene: TRBV12-3/TRBV12-4
clone size: many
CDR3 DNA: TGTGCCAGCAGTTTAGTGCTAGCGGGAGCCTACGAGCAGTACTTC
CDR3 protein: CASSLVLAGAYEQYF

J gene: TRBJ2-4
D gene: NA
V gene: TRBV2
clone size: NA
CDR3 DNA: TGTGCCAGCAGCACAGGGTTGAGCAAAAACATTCCGTACTTC
CDR3 protein: CASSTGLSKNIPYF

J gene: TRBJ2-1
D gene: NA
V gene: TRBV6-2/TRBV6-3
clone size: few
CDR3 DNA: TGTGCCAGCAGTTACTCGGTGAATGAGCAGTTCTTC
CDR3 protein: CASSYSVNEQFF

J gene: TRBJ1-1
D gene: TRBD1
V gene: TRBV28
clone size: few
CDR3 DNA: TGTGCCAGCACAGGGGGCGGTGAAGCTTTCTTT
CDR3 protein: CASTGGGEAFF

J gene: TRBJ1-5
D gene: TRBD1
V gene: TRBV19
clone size: few
CDR3 DNA: TGTGCCAGTAGTACAGGGACAGGGGGCGTCAAGCCCCAGCATTTT
CDR3 protein: CASSTGTGGVKPQHF

J gene: TRBJ1-1
D gene: NA
V gene: TRBV7-3
clone size: few
CDR3 DNA: TGTGCCAGCAGCTTGGGTAAACACACTGAAGCTTTCTTT
CDR3 protein: CASSLGKHTEAFF

J gene: TRBJ2-2
D gene: NA
V gene: TRBV28
clone size: many
CDR3 DNA: TGTGCCAGCAGTCAAGATCCGGGTACCGGGGAGCTGTTTTTT
CDR3 protein: CASSQDPGTGELFF

J gene: TRBJ1-2
D gene: TRBD1
V gene: TRBV6-1
clone size: many
CDR3 DNA: TGTGCCTCCGGGACAGGGGATGGCTACACCTTC
CDR3 protein: CASGTGDGYTF

J gene: TRBJ1-2
D gene: NA
V gene: TRBV28
clone size: few
CDR3 DNA: TGTGCCAGCGAGCGCGTCTCATATGGCTACACCTTC
CDR3 protein: CASERVSYGYTF

J gene: TRBJ2-7
D gene: NA
V gene: TRBV20-1
clone size: many
CDR3 DNA: TGCAGTGCTAGAGATCTGGATCCGAACGAGCAGTACTTC
CDR3 protein: CSARDLDPNEQYF

J gene: TRBJ1-1
D gene: NA
V gene: TRBV7-2
clone size: NA
CDR3 DNA: TGTGCCAGCAGCTTGTATGGGAGGAACACTGAAGCTTTCTTT
CDR3 protein: CASSLYGRNTEAFF

J gene: TRBJ1-1
D gene: TRBD1
V gene: TRBV2
clone size: many
CDR3 DNA: TGTGCCAGCAGTGCCCTGACAGGGCTTCGGACTGAAGCTTTCTTT
CDR3 protein: CASSALTGLRTEAFF

J gene: TRBJ2-2
D gene: TRBD2
V gene: TRBV5-1
clone size: few
CDR3 DNA: TGCGCCAGCTCTCTTGGGACTAGCGGATCCGGGGAGCTGTTTTTT
CDR3 protein: CASSLGTSGSGELFF

J gene: TRBJ2-3
D gene: TRBD2
V gene: TRBV12-3/TRBV12-4
clone size: NA
CDR3 DNA: TGTGCCAGCGGAGAAAGCGGGAGGGCTAGCACAGATACGCAGTATTTT
CDR3 protein: CASGESGRASTDTQYF

J gene: TRBJ1-2
D gene: TRBD1
V gene: TRBV7-9
clone size: few
CDR3 DNA: TGTGCCAGCAGCTTAGGGACAGGGATTCGTGGCTACACCTTC
CDR3 protein: CASSLGTGIRGYTF

J gene: TRBJ2-7
D gene: NA
V gene: TRBV28
clone size: many
CDR3 DNA: TGTGCCAGCAGCGAGGGGTCCTACGAGCAGTACTTC
CDR3 protein: CASSEGSYEQYF

J gene: TRBJ2-2
D gene: NA
V gene: TRBV5-1
clone size: few
CDR3 DNA: TGCGCCAGCAAAGGGGGAGTCCTCGACGGGGAGCTGTTTTTT
CDR3 protein: CASKGGVLDGELFF

J gene: TRBJ2-1
D gene: NA
V gene: TRBV27
clone size: NA
CDR3 DNA: TGTGCCACCAATTTTGGGGGACACCCATACAATGAGCAGTTCTTC
CDR3 protein: CATNFGGHPYNEQFF

J gene: TRBJ2-7
D gene: NA
V gene: TRBV14
clone size: NA
CDR3 DNA: TGTGCCAGCAGCCCCCAGGGTTGGAACGAGCAGTACTTC
CDR3 protein: CASSPQGWNEQYF

J gene: TRBJ2-5
D gene: TRBD1
V gene: TRBV7-9
clone size: few
CDR3 DNA: TGTGCCAGCAGGCTACAGGGGGAGACCCAGTACTTC
CDR3 protein: CASRLQGETQYF

J gene: TRBJ2-3
D gene: NA
V gene: TRBV29-1
clone size: few
CDR3 DNA: TGCAGCGTTTCCCCGGGACAAAGCACAGATACGCGGTATTTT
CDR3 protein: CSVSPGQSTDTRYF

J gene: TRBJ2-1
D gene: NA
V gene: TRBV28
clone size: many
CDR3 DNA: TGTGCCAGCAGTCTAGCGTACGCCTACAATGAGCAGTTCTTC
CDR3 protein: CASSLAYAYNEQFF

J gene: TRBJ2-7
D gene: TRBD1
V gene: TRBV7-9
clone size: many
CDR3 DNA: TGTGCCAGCAGCGCCCCGGGACAGGGGGCCTACGAGCAGTACTTC
CDR3 protein: CASSAPGQGAYEQYF

J gene: TRBJ2-3
D gene: NA
V gene: TRBV20-1
clone size: NA
CDR3 DNA: TGCAGTGCTGCCAAAGGTTCTTACACAGATACGCAGTATTTT
CDR3 protein: CSAAKGSYTDTQYF

J gene: TRBJ2-7
D gene: NA
V gene: TRBV30
clone size: few
CDR3 DNA: TGTGCCTGGAGTGTGCAGGGAAAAAGGGAGCAGTACTTC
CDR3 protein: CAWSVQGKREQYF

J gene: TRBJ2-1
D gene: TRBD2
V gene: TRBV6-1
clone size: few
CDR3 DNA: TGTGCCTCATCGGGACTAGCGGGAGGACCCATTTACAATGAGCAGTTCTTC
CDR3 protein: CASSGLAGGPIYNEQFF

J gene: TRBJ2-1
D gene: NA
V gene: TRBV7-2
clone size: NA
CDR3 DNA: TGTGCCAGCAGCTTAATGTTAGCGGAGTACAATGAGCAGTTCTTC
CDR3 protein: CASSLMLAEYNEQFF

J gene: TRBJ1-1
D gene: TRBD1
V gene: TRBV27
clone size: many
CDR3 DNA: TGTGCCAGCAGAGAGAGACAGGGGGCGGTGAACACTGAAGCTTTCTTT
CDR3 protein: CASRERQGAVNTEAFF

J gene: TRBJ2-2
D gene: TRBD1
V gene: TRBV14
clone size: few
CDR3 DNA: TGTGCCAGCAGCCACCGGACAGGGGACACCGGGGAGCTGTTTTTT
CDR3 protein: CASSHRTGDTGELFF

J gene: TRBJ1-6
D gene: NA
V gene: TRBV20-1
clone size: few
CDR3 DNA: TGCAGTGCTAGTCGGAGGGGCTCCTATAATTCACCCCTCCACTTT
CDR3 protein: CSASRRGSYNSPLHF

J gene: TRBJ2-1
D gene: TRBD2
V gene: TRBV12-5
clone size: few
CDR3 DNA: TGTGCTAGTGCCTTGGGACTAGCCCCTAATGAGCAGTTCTTC
CDR3 protein: CASALGLAPNEQFF

J gene: TRBJ2-5
D gene: NA
V gene: TRBV30
clone size: few
CDR3 DNA: TGTGCCTGGAAGAAAGTAGCTCTAGAGACCCAGTACTTC
CDR3 protein: CAWKKVALETQYF

J gene: TRBJ1-5
D gene: NA
V gene: TRBV19
clone size: few
CDR3 DNA: TGTGCCAGTAGTATTGGCATTCACATCAATCAGCCCCAGCATTTT
CDR3 protein: CASSIGIHINQPQHF

J gene: TRBJ2-7
D gene: NA
V gene: TRBV27
clone size: NA
CDR3 DNA: TGTGCCAGCAGCCCCTTCCCTACAGGAGGAACCTACGAGCAGTACTTC
CDR3 protein: CASSPFPTGGTYEQYF

J gene: TRBJ2-7
D gene: NA
V gene: TRBV10-1
clone size: NA
CDR3 DNA: TGCGCCAGGGGAAGGACAGAAGAACAACGAACAGTCTACGAGCAGTACTTC
CDR3 protein: CARGRTEEQRTVYEQYF

J gene: TRBJ2-2
D gene: TRBD2
V gene: TRBV9
clone size: NA
CDR3 DNA: TGTGCCAGCAGCGTAGTGTCTAGCGGGAGGGCCCTCGGGGAGCTGTTTTTT
CDR3 protein: CASSVVSSGRALGELFF